This passage covers 10 T cell receptor beta chains from one sample sequenced in a study of shared clonotypes between healthy human individuals. CD45RO negativity and positive selection for CCR7 defined naive CD8 cells, a population that excluded terminally differentiated effector memory CD45RA+ cells. Only in-frame clones appear in the TCRdb table, and some are missing; sequencing was by immunoSEQ multiplex PCR. The sample consists of about 2 million clones, about 95% of them appearing once. Sequenced sample: naive CD8+ T cells sorted from blood. These TCRs come from a man aged 18 to 29 in good health.

The chain has TRBV6-5 and TRBJ1-2, with a tentative D call TRBD1 (6 bases). The CDR3 is made up of 15 amino acids. The V end lost 2 bases, the J end lost 6 bases, and 16 bases lay between the germline ends. The germline gives CDR1 MNHEY, CDR2 SVGAGI. The CDR3 bases are TGTGCCAGCAGTTACCCCGGGACACACCTCGATGGCTACACCTTC. Translated, it gives CASSYPGTHLDGYTF.

The DNA of the CDR3 is TGCGCCAGCAGCCCGGGACAGGGAACGGGGGAGCAGTACTTC. This gives the protein CASSPGQGTGEQYF. The J gene is TRBJ2-7, the V gene TRBV4-1, with 9 bases aligning to TRBD1. This CDR3 is 14 amino acids long. The V segment lost 4 bases and the J segment 7 bases; nucleotides outside the gene matches: 8. Germline V gene data show CDR1 as MGHRA and CDR2 as YSYEKL.

This clone was recorded once. V and J are TRBV13 and TRBJ1-5; no clear D gene. V lost 0 bases to trimming and J lost 5 bases, with 11 bases between them. CDR3 length equals 15 residues. Germline assignment: CDR1 PRHDT and CDR2 FYEKMQ (reference sequence). The CDR3 DNA follows: TGTGCCAGCAGCTTAGGAGGGTCGGGAGATCAGCCCCAGCATTTT. Amino acids: CASSLGGSGDQPQHF.

J is TRBJ1-1 and V is TRBV4-3; no definite D call. There are 14 residues in the CDR3. V gave up 2 bases and J gave up 7 bases, with 14 bases separating them. Germline-derived CDR1 and CDR2 are LGHNA and YSLEER. Here the CDR3 DNA reads TGCGCCAGCAGCCAAACGTTGGGGAATAGTGAAGCTTTCTTT. It specifies CASSQTLGNSEAFF.

The chain combines TRBV7-6 with TRBJ2-1, with 7 bases aligning to TRBD2. V was pared by 1 base and J by 1 base, with 4 bases of the junction left unmatched. The CDR3 contains 16 residues. Germline V gene sequence: CDR1 SGHVS, CDR2 FNYEAQ. Here the CDR3 reads CASSLDAGRSYNEQFF. For the CDR3, the DNA is TGTGCCAGCAGCTTAGATGCCGGGAGGTCCTACAATGAGCAGTTCTTC. The full variable domain, in which reference TRBV7-6 and TRBJ2-1 provide the parts outside the CDR3, is GAGVSQSPRYKVTKRGQDVALRCDPISGHVSLYWYRQALGQGPEFLTYFNYEAQQDKSGLPNDRFSAERPEGSISTLTIQRTEQRDSAMYRCASSLDAGRSYNEQFFGPGTRLTVL.

Remarks on this clone: This sample also contains other DNA sequences that code for the same CDR3. The chain recombines TRBV18 with TRBJ2-1; 8 bases fit TRBD1. The V and J ends lost 3 bases and 2 bases, in that order; junction bases with no gene match: 6. Germline V gene data show CDR1 as KGHSH and CDR2 as LQKENI. The CDR3 has 16 residues. The DNA of the CDR3 is TGTGCCAGCTCACCCAGAGACAGGGGCACCTACAATGAGCAGTTCTTC. Its translation is CASSPRDRGTYNEQFF.

V usage is TRBV5-8 and J usage is TRBJ2-7, with D uncertain. The V and J ends lost 0 bases and 6 bases respectively, with 10 bases between them. Germline loops: CDR1 SGHTS, CDR2 YDEGEE. The CDR3 contains 13 residues. The CDR3 nucleotides are TGTGCCAGCAGCTTGGGCGGACCTCCCGAGCAGTACTTC. Translating gives CASSLGGPPEQYF.

The J gene is TRBJ2-3, the V gene TRBV9; D perhaps matches TRBD2 (6 bases). This CDR3 has 16 amino acids. The germline CDR1 and CDR2 sequences are SGDLS and YYNGEE. V shed 0 bases and J shed 3 bases, with 14 bases lying between them. The CDR3 region is CASSVAGGAGTDTQYF. Here the CDR3 DNA reads TGTGCCAGCAGCGTAGCTGGAGGGGCGGGTACAGATACGCAGTATTTT.

CDR3 nucleotides: TGTGCCAGCAGTGAAGAATGGCAGGGGGCTACCTTGAGGTGGCAGTACTTC. Amino acid sequence: CASSEEWQGATLRWQYF. The chain recombines TRBV6-1 with TRBJ2-7, with TRBD1 matching 8 bases. CDR3 length: 17 amino acids. The V gene's germline CDR1 is MNHNS and CDR2 SASEGT. The ends lost 1 base at V and 9 bases at J; junction bases unmatched: 17.

This CDR3 is CASSPYGLAGVDTGELFF. CDR3 DNA sequence: TGTGCCAGCAGTCCCTATGGACTAGCGGGGGTAGACACCGGGGAGCTGTTTTTT. The chain employs TRBV27 and TRBJ2-2; 13 nucleotides line up with TRBD2. Germline values: CDR1 MNHEY, CDR2 SMNVEV (reference sequence). With V trimmed by 5 bases and J by 3 bases, 9 bases remained unmatched. CDR3 length equals 18 residues.